The next 4 T cell receptor beta chains were all read from a single sample in a study of cytotoxic CD8 clonotypes in ibrutinib-treated CLL. Measured with immunoSEQ multiplex PCR; TCRdb has only the in-frame clones, and not every one. The table shows some 92,000 clones, with over 60% occurring only once. The sequenced sample was PBMCs, obtained after 24 months of ibrutinib treatment. The receptors stem from a human donor with chronic lymphocytic leukemia.

This clone was seen a few times. The chain is built from TRBV10-3 and TRBJ1-5, with D tentatively TRBD1 (6 bases). Germline V lookup: CDR1 ENHRY, CDR2 SYGVKD. CDR3 length: 12 amino acids. Trimming shortened V by 8 bases and J by 7 bases, and 12 bases separated the two germline ends. The CDR3 DNA sequence: TGTGCCATCTCCGGGGGGCCGCAGCCCCAGCATTTT. Its translation is CAISGGPQPQHF.

The chain is built from TRBV11-3 and TRBJ2-3; no reliable D call. V was trimmed by 5 bases and J by 3 bases, leaving 15 bases between them. CDR1 and CDR2 (germline): SGHNT, YENEEA. The CDR3 consists of 15 residues. CDR3: CASSPNRLGTDTQYF. Here the CDR3 DNA reads TGTGCCAGCAGCCCGAATCGGCTGGGAACAGATACGCAGTATTTT.

This chain joins TRBV6-1 and TRBJ1-5, with TRBD1 matching 11 bases. The trim removed 3 bases at V and 6 bases at J, leaving 4 bases unmatched. Germline lookup yields CDR1 MNHNS and CDR2 SASEGT. This CDR3 region has 15 residues. The CDR3 nucleotides read TGTGCCAGCAGTGACGGACAGGGGGCGCGTCAGCCCCAGCATTTT. Its translation: CASSDGQGARQPQHF.

This chain joins TRBV15 and TRBJ1-6; D not resolved. The germline CDR1 and CDR2 sequences are LNHNV and YYDKDF (reference sequence). This CDR3 has 13 residues. Trimming took 0 bases from V and 10 from J, leaving 7 bases between them. The CDR3 DNA sequence: TGTGCCACCAGCAGAGATCCGGACTCACCCCTCCACTTT. Translating gives CATSRDPDSPLHF.